This T cell receptor (beta chain) came from a study of CD8 T cells in Susac syndrome. Overall study findings and caveats: The study acknowledged a relatively small number of individuals in its TCR sequencing and HLA analysis.

Reverse transcription of roughly 0.5 to 1 ug RNA was carried out with random hexamers. It was immunoSEQ multiplex PCR that amplified TCR beta CDR3 across 54 Vbeta and 13 Jbeta. TCRdb reanalysed the immunoSEQ multiplex PCR reads using MiXCR and keeps one entry per CDR3 protein. Among some 190,000 distinct CDR3 sequences listed, about 95% were seen once. The V gene lost 4 bases and the J gene lost 1 base, with 10 bases spanning the gap. The CDR3 covers 14 residues. CDR1 and CDR2 (germline): SNHLY, FYNNEI. CD8+ and CD4+ T cells from blood underwent TCR beta sequencing, which was carried out in a high-throughput format. Negative isolation was used for CD8+ and CD4+ T cells, and FACS enrichment was applied to TEMRA cells. About this clonotype itself: The antigen is not known.

The sequencing sample was made of CD4+ T cells from PBMCs. The sequence was obtained from a human donor in good health. V gene TRBV2 combines with J gene TRBJ1-1, with D unresolved. CDR3 in DNA: TGTGCCAGCAGTGGGGCGGGCAGGAACACTGAAGCTTTCTTT. Its translation: CASSGAGRNTEAFF. The entire variable domain, with the rest obtained from reference TRBV2 and TRBJ1-1, is as follows: EPEVTQTPSHQVTQMGQEVILRCVPISNHLYFYWYRQILGQKVEFLVSFYNNEISEKSEIFDDQFSVERPDGSNFTLKIRSTKLEDSAMYFCASSGAGRNTEAFFGQGTRLTVV.